This T cell receptor beta chain appears in the sequencing data of a study of cytomegalovirus exposure and HLA in healthy donors. Study-wide results and limits: As was reported, the classifier diagnosed cytomegalovirus status with high specificity and sensitivity. As a later analysis revealed, most CMV-associated TCR beta chains appeared HLA-restricted.

The CDR3 extends over 14 amino acids. The germline V and J ends were trimmed by 6 bases and 3 bases, with 9 bases remaining between them. Per germline, CDR1 MNHEY and CDR2 SVGAGI. A word on this clone: Its antigen is still unknown.

PCR primers comprised 60 Vbeta and 13 Jbeta primers. Repertoires were generated with immunoSEQ multiplex PCR, while TCRdb's copy carries only in-frame clones and drops some. This table has more than 85,000 clones, 60% to 80% appearing once. Specimen: PBMCs. This TCR was recovered from a female donor in good health and CMV-seronegative. The rearrangement links TRBV6-5 to TRBJ1-6; tentative D call: TRBD1 (5 bases). The chain's CDR3 is CASRPGLYNSPLHF. The CDR3 region has the DNA TGTGCCAGCAGACCAGGGCTCTATAATTCACCCCTCCACTTT.